Listed below are T cell receptor beta chains from one sample, sequenced in a study of OX40 agonist ivuxolimab in advanced cancers. Data came from immunoSEQ multiplex PCR; TCRdb stores just in-frame clones and leaves some out. The sample shows about 61,000 clones, under 90% of them seen only once. This specimen consisted of CD4+ or CD8+ T cells sorted from blood, obtained in a trial of the OX40 agonist ivuxolimab. These receptors were collected from an adult with an advanced solid tumor such as melanoma, head and neck, liver or kidney cancer. CDR3s include the opening cysteine and the closing phenylalanine or tryptophan. D genes are given only for firm matches. Part of the rows lack a size; the others show once, few, many or a class for expanded clones.

V gene	clone size	J gene	D gene	CDR3 protein	CDR3 DNA
TRBV10-3	NA	TRBJ2-7	TRBD2	CAISESSGTSGTYEQYF	TGTGCCATCAGTGAGTCTTCTGGGACTAGCGGTACCTACGAGCAGTACTTC
TRBV5-4	NA	TRBJ2-7	NA	CASSLSGTGYEQYF	TGTGCCAGCAGCTTATCCGGGACTGGCTACGAGCAGTACTTC
TRBV7-2	NA	TRBJ2-1	NA	CASRPASYNEQFF	TGTGCCAGCAGACCCGCCTCCTACAATGAGCAGTTCTTC
TRBV7-2	NA	TRBJ2-1	TRBD2	CASSLVSTSGFYEQFF	TGTGCCAGCAGCTTAGTTTCGACTAGCGGGTTCTATGAGCAGTTCTTC
TRBV7-8	few	TRBJ2-1	TRBD2	CASSFKRDSYNEQFF	TGTGCCAGCAGCTTCAAGCGGGATTCCTACAATGAGCAGTTCTTC
TRBV30	NA	TRBJ2-2	NA	CAHSRTGELFF	TGTGCCCATAGCAGAACCGGGGAGCTGTTTTTT
TRBV7-2	NA	TRBJ1-1	TRBD1	CASSFTAPYRGRNTEAFF	TGTGCCAGCAGCTTTACCGCCCCATACAGGGGGCGGAACACTGAAGCTTTCTTT
TRBV13	once	TRBJ2-7	NA	CASSLNSIYEQYF	TGTGCCAGCAGCTTAAACAGCATCTACGAGCAGTACTTC
TRBV9	once	TRBJ1-1	NA	CASSPSQQSLEAFF	TGTGCCAGCAGCCCCTCCCAACAGAGTCTTGAAGCTTTCTTT
TRBV19	NA	TRBJ1-4	TRBD1	CASRMTGDTEKLFF	TGTGCCAGTAGGATGACAGGGGATACGGAAAAACTGTTTTTT
TRBV4-1	NA	TRBJ2-7	NA	CASSQWITSMLGVEQYF	TGCGCCAGCAGCCAATGGATTACGTCGATGTTAGGGGTCGAGCAGTACTTC
TRBV7-9	NA	TRBJ2-3	NA	CASSLQFTDTQYF	TGTGCCAGCAGCTTACAATTCACAGATACGCAGTATTTT
TRBV7-6	NA	TRBJ2-7	TRBD2	CASSYYARGVAGGYEQYF	TGTGCCAGCAGCTACTACGCGAGGGGTGTAGCGGGAGGCTACGAGCAGTACTTC
TRBV6-1	NA	TRBJ2-7	TRBD2	CASSEAAGDSYEQYF	TGTGCCAGCAGTGAAGCAGCGGGGGACTCCTACGAGCAGTACTTC
TRBV5-4	NA	TRBJ2-2	TRBD2	CASTAGAGTGELFF	TGTGCCAGCACCGCGGGAGCGGGCACCGGGGAGCTGTTTTTT
TRBV28	NA	TRBJ1-2	NA	CASSFEGSGYTF	TGTGCCAGCAGTTTTGAGGGTAGTGGCTACACCTTC
TRBV19	NA	TRBJ2-3	TRBD2	CASSGGLAGVPSTDTQYF	TGTGCCAGTAGTGGGGGACTAGCGGGGGTCCCTAGCACAGATACGCAGTATTTT
TRBV11-2	NA	TRBJ2-7	NA	CASSFSSLSEQYF	TGTGCCAGCAGCTTCTCCTCATTATCTGAGCAGTACTTC
TRBV7-2	NA	TRBJ2-3	NA	CASSFQRALTDTQYF	TGTGCCAGCAGCTTTCAGCGGGCCCTCACAGATACGCAGTATTTT
TRBV10-3	few	TRBJ2-5	NA	CAISTRQEETQYF	TGTGCCATCAGTACCCGACAGGAAGAGACCCAGTACTTC
TRBV5-4	NA	TRBJ2-7	TRBD1	CASSLTGTGDREQYF	TGTGCCAGCAGCTTGACCGGGACAGGGGATCGCGAGCAGTACTTC
TRBV5-4	NA	TRBJ2-1	NA	CASSLGGSYNEQFF	TGTGCCAGCAGCTTGGGGGGCTCCTACAATGAGCAGTTCTTC
TRBV11-3	NA	TRBJ1-1	NA	CASSLGREKAFF	TGTGCCAGCAGCTTAGGGAGGGAGAAAGCTTTCTTT
TRBV5-1	NA	TRBJ1-3	NA	CASSQGGSGNTIYF	TGCGCCAGCAGTCAGGGCGGCTCTGGAAACACCATATATTTT
TRBV6-5	few	TRBJ2-7	NA	CASRGRTGVSGEQYF	TGTGCCAGCAGGGGAAGGACGGGGGTATCGGGCGAGCAGTACTTC
TRBV6-1	NA	TRBJ1-1	NA	CASTHVDSAFF	TGTGCCAGCACCCACGTGGACTCGGCTTTCTTT
TRBV5-4	NA	TRBJ2-3	NA	CASSLAGYGTDTQYF	TGTGCCAGCAGCTTGGCGGGATACGGCACAGATACGCAGTATTTT
TRBV21-1	NA	TRBJ1-2	NA	CASSKLSAGDLSDYGYTF	TGTGCCAGCAGCAAACTTTCGGCAGGGGATTTGTCGGACTATGGCTACACCTTC
TRBV28	NA	TRBJ2-3	NA	CASSFLGQRTDTQYF	TGTGCCAGCAGTTTCCTCGGACAGCGCACAGATACGCAGTATTTT
TRBV5-1	NA	TRBJ1-2	NA	CASSVRDAANYGYTF	TGCGCCAGCAGCGTCCGGGACGCAGCAAACTATGGCTACACCTTC
TRBV28	NA	TRBJ2-7	TRBD2	CASTGPGLAGTYEQYF	TGTGCCAGCACCGGCCCCGGACTAGCGGGAACCTACGAGCAGTACTTC
TRBV6-5	once	TRBJ2-5	NA	CASSYWGSGQETQYF	TGTGCCAGCAGTTACTGGGGCTCGGGACAAGAGACCCAGTACTTC
TRBV2	NA	TRBJ2-7	TRBD2	CASSERRLAKYEQYF	TGTGCCAGCAGTGAACGGAGACTAGCGAAATACGAGCAGTACTTC
TRBV7-8	NA	TRBJ2-1	TRBD1	CASSRRTGTYNEQFF	TGTGCCAGCAGTAGAAGGACAGGGACCTACAATGAGCAGTTCTTC
TRBV5-4	NA	TRBJ2-1	NA	CASSDVEGEQFF	TGTGCCAGCAGCGATGTCGAAGGAGAGCAGTTCTTC
TRBV5-1	NA	TRBJ2-4	TRBD1	CASSSGQAPAVAKNIQYF	TGCGCCAGCAGCTCCGGACAGGCCCCGGCCGTAGCCAAAAACATTCAGTACTTC